This T cell receptor (beta chain) was captured by sequencing in a study of PD-1 blockade in classical Hodgkin lymphoma. Described time point: cycle 4 day 1 (C4D1), after five to seven weeks of nivolumab. Brentuximab vedotin exposure varied, and every patient relapsed after autologous stem cell transplantation. Data came from immunoSEQ multiplex PCR; TCRdb stores just in-frame clones and leaves some out. The sample holds roughly 64,000 clones, roughly nine tenths seen once. The CDR3 totals 12 residues. With 6 bases removed from V and 1 base from J, the gap between germline ends came to 7 bases. The germline V gene has CDR1 SNHLY and CDR2 FYNNEI.

The receptor's source is a human donor with classical Hodgkin lymphoma. Sequencing used peripheral blood mononuclear cells (PBMCs), obtained before the fourth cycle of nivolumab. The rearrangement joins TRBV2 to TRBJ2-7, with D tentatively TRBD1 (6 bases). CDR3 in DNA: TGTGCCAGCAGGGGACAATCCTACGAGCAGTACTTC. As protein: CASRGQSYEQYF.